The 5 T cell receptor beta chains below were found in one sample sequenced in a study of shared clonotypes between healthy human individuals. Data came from immunoSEQ multiplex PCR; TCRdb stores just in-frame clones and leaves some out. The sample carries hundreds of thousands of clones, approximately 96% recorded once. Positive CCR7 selection of CD45RO-negative cells yielded the naive CD8 cells, and terminally differentiated effector memory CD45RA+ cells were excluded. Sequencing used naive CD8+ T cells sorted from blood. The receptors derive from a woman aged 30 to 39 in good health.

This chain uses TRBV10-3 with TRBJ2-7, with 10 bases that match TRBD1. CDR1 ENHRY and CDR2 SYGVKD come from the germline V gene. The CDR3 is 16 residues long. V lost 0 bases to trimming and J lost 1 base; unmatched junction nucleotides: 3. Here the CDR3 reads CAISESGTGASYEQYF. CDR3 DNA sequence: TGTGCCATCAGTGAGTCGGGGACAGGGGCTTCCTACGAGCAGTACTTC.

In regard to this clone: In the same sample, other DNA sequences code for this CDR3. The chain links TRBV6-6 to TRBJ2-7, with D unclear. The germline V gene encodes CDR1 MNHNY and CDR2 SVGAGI (reference sequence). The CDR3 consists of 12 residues. V was pared by 0 bases and J by 2 bases, with 2 bases between. The CDR3: CASSYSTYEQYF. DNA of the CDR3: TGTGCCAGCAGTTACTCTACCTACGAGCAGTACTTC.

The CDR3 spells CASSDAVADPQETQYF. The CDR3 nucleotides are TGTGCCAGCAGTGACGCGGTAGCGGACCCCCAAGAGACCCAGTACTTC. This chain uses TRBV2 with TRBJ2-5, with D perhaps matching TRBD2 (6 bases). Germline CDR1 reads SNHLY; CDR2 reads FYNNEI. The CDR3 consists of 16 residues. V lost 3 bases and J 1 base, leaving 15 bases between the germline ends.

The V call is TRBV9, the J call TRBJ2-1; D gene uncertain. Germline V CDR1 and CDR2: SGDLS, YYNGEE. V was shortened by 4 bases and J by 5 bases, with 10 bases between the two germline ends. The CDR3 covers 13 residues. DNA for the CDR3: TGTGCCAGCAGCAGTCGTGACGACAATGAGCAGTTCTTC. Amino acid sequence: CASSSRDDNEQFF. The full variable domain, completed using reference TRBV9 and TRBJ2-1, is DSGVTQTPKHLITATGQRVTLRCSPRSGDLSVYWYQQSLDQGLQFLIQYYNGEERAKGNILERFSAQQFPDLHSELNLSSLELGDSALYFCASSSRDDNEQFFGPGTRLTVL.

The CDR3 sequence is CASSHYEQYF. The CDR3 region has the DNA TGCGCCAGCAGCCACTACGAGCAGTACTTC. The chain combines TRBV5-1 with TRBJ2-7, with unresolved D. This CDR3 spans 10 amino acids. Trimming shortened V by 4 bases and J by 3 bases, and 2 bases separated the two germline ends. Germline assignment: CDR1 SGHRS and CDR2 YFSETQ.